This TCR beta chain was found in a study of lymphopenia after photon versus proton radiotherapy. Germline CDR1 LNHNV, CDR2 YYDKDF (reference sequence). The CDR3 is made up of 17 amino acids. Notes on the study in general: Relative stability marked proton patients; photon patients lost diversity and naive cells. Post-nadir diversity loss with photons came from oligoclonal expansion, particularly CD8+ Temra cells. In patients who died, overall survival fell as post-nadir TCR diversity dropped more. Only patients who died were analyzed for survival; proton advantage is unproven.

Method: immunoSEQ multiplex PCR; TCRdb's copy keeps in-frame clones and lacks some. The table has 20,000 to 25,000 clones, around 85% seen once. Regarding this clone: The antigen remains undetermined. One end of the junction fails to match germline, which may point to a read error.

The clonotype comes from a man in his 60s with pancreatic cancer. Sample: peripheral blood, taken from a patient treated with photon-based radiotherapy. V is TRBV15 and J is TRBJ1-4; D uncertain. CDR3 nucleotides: TGTGCCACCTGCAGGAGGAAGACACCAGGAACTAATGAAAAACTGTTTTTT. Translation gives CATCRRKTPGTNEKLFF.